The rows below give T cell receptor beta chains drawn from one sample of a study. TCRdb re-analysed the 5' RACE reads in MiXCR, keeping a single row per CDR3 protein. Among 9,500 to 15,000 distinct CDR3 sequences listed, approximately 50% were seen once. The sample comprised tumor-infiltrating Tregs sorted from the breast tumor. The receptors here all came from a female donor with breast cancer. Both conserved end residues are part of each CDR3. The D gene is left open where the match is weak. A row's size may be missing; if present it is once, few, many or a size class.

>few|TRBJ1-1|TRBV6-5|-
TGTGCCAGCAGTTACGGAGGGGCGAACACTGAAGCTTTCTTT
CASSYGGANTEAFF
>few|TRBJ2-5|TRBV4-1|-
TGCGCCAGCAGCCACAGATGGACCAGATCGGAGACCCAGTACTTC
CASSHRWTRSETQYF
>-|TRBJ2-1|TRBV20-1|TRBD2
TGCAGTGCTAGTCAGACTAGCGGGATCGATGAGCAGTTCTTC
CSASQTSGIDEQFF
>-|TRBJ2-2|TRBV20-1|-
TGCAGTGCTAGTACAGGCTCGGCCGGGGAGCTGTTTTTT
CSASTGSAGELFF
>once|TRBJ2-7|TRBV7-6|TRBD2
TGTGCCAGCAGCCCGAGGACTAGCGGGTCGTACGAGCAGTACTTC
CASSPRTSGSYEQYF
>-|TRBJ2-5|TRBV11-2|-
TGTGCCAGCAGCCGAAGCGAGCAAGAGACCCAGTACTTC
CASSRSEQETQYF
>-|TRBJ2-6|TRBV7-2|-
TGTGCCAGCAGCGGGCGGACAGTCGTCTCTGGGGCCAACGTCCTGACTTTC
CASSGRTVVSGANVLTF
>-|TRBJ2-4|TRBV7-2|-
TGTGCCAGCAGCCCAGGGGGCGGGAGTGCCGAAAACATTCAGTACTTC
CASSPGGGSAENIQYF
>-|TRBJ2-2|TRBV11-2|-
TGTGCCAGCAGCTTTTCGTGGATTGGGGAGCTGTTTTTT
CASSFSWIGELFF
>-|TRBJ1-1|TRBV20-1|TRBD1
TGCAGTGCAACTGGACAGGTCACTGAAGCTTTCTTT
CSATGQVTEAFF
>-|TRBJ2-2|TRBV6-5|-
TGTGCCAGCAGTTACACGGGAGCTTCCACCGGGGAGCTGTTTTTT
CASSYTGASTGELFF
>-|TRBJ2-1|TRBV5-1|TRBD2
TGCGCCAGCAGCTTGGGCCTCTGGCTAGCGGGAGTGCTTGAGCAGTTCTTC
CASSLGLWLAGVLEQFF
>-|TRBJ2-2|TRBV20-1|TRBD1
TGCAGTGCAAGCGACAGGGGTAACACCGGGGAGCTGTTTTTT
CSASDRGNTGELFF
>-|TRBJ2-1|TRBV20-1|-
TGCAGTGCTTACCGGGGGAATGAGCAGTTCTTC
CSAYRGNEQFF
>-|TRBJ2-1|TRBV18|TRBD2
TGTGCCAGCTCTCCACCGCTAGCGGGAGATGAGCAGTTCTTC
CASSPPLAGDEQFF
>-|TRBJ2-5|TRBV9|-
TGTGCCAGCAGCTTGGTGAAGGACGAGACCCAGTACTTC
CASSLVKDETQYF